This T cell receptor (beta chain) was found in a study of breast tumors, draining lymph nodes, adjacent tissues. At least ten counts were recorded for this clonotype. Antigen: not known. Samples came from axillary lymph nodes draining the breast cancer. Broader study findings: Tumors had less TCR diversity than lymph nodes, more than nontumor tissue.

The CDR3 totals 16 residues. From germline, CDR1 is SGHDN and CDR2 FVKESK. Deletions cut 2 bases from V and 2 bases from J, with 15 bases between. TCRdb itself ran the multiplex PCR reads through MiXCR, one entry per CDR3 protein. The table lists approximately 130,000 distinct CDR3 sequences, approximately 20% of them singletons. The sequencing sample was made of axillary lymph node tissue. The receptor's source is a female donor with breast cancer. Some clones in this sample may be carry-over from other donors' samples. The V call is TRBV14, the J call TRBJ2-5; D perhaps matches TRBD2 (7 bases). The CDR3 here is CASSQQGRGTQETQYF. The DNA for the CDR3 is TGTGCCAGCAGCCAACAGGGGAGGGGGACACAAGAGACCCAGTACTTC.